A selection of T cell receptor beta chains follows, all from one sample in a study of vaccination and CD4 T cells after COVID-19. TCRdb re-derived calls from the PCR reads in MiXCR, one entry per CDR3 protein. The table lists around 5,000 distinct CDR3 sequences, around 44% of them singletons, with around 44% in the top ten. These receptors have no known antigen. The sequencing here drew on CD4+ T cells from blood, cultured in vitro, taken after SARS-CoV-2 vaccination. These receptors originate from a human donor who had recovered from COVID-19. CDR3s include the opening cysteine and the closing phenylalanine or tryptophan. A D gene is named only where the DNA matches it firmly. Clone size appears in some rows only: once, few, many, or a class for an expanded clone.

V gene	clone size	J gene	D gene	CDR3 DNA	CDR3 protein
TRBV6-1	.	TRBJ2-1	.	TGTGCCAGCAGCTTGACTTATTCCAATGAGCAGTTCTTC	CASSLTYSNEQFF
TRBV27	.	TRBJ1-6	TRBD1	TGTGCCAGCAGGGGGGAGCGGACAGGGAATAATTCACCCCTCCACTTT	CASRGERTGNNSPLHF
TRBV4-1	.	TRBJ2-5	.	TGCGCCAGCAGCCACTTTTTGCGGGAAGTAGGAGAGACCCAGTACTTC	CASSHFLREVGETQYF
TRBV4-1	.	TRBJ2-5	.	TGCGCCAGCAGCCTAATGGAAGGGGAGACCCAGTACTTC	CASSLMEGETQYF
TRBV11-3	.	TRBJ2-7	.	TGTGCCAGCAGCTTAGATAGCCCGGGACAAAGCTACGAGCAGTACTTC	CASSLDSPGQSYEQYF
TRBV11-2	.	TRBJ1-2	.	TGTGCCAGCAGCTTAGGAGTAATTGACTATGGCTACACCTTC	CASSLGVIDYGYTF
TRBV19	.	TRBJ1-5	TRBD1	TGTGCCAGTAGTCTCCCCCCCGGGACAGGGGATCAGCCCCAGCATTTT	CASSLPPGTGDQPQHF
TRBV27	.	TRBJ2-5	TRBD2	TGTGCCAGCAGTTTATCTGGGCTAGCGGGAGGAGCCGAGACCCAGTACTTC	CASSLSGLAGGAETQYF
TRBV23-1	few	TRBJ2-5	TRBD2	TGCGCCAGCAGTCCCTCCGTAGCGGGGGGCCGGGGAGAGACCCAGTACTTC	CASSPSVAGGRGETQYF
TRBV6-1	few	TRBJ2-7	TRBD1	TGTGCCAGCAGTGAAGCGTTGCAGGGGGCCTACGAGCAGTACTTC	CASSEALQGAYEQYF
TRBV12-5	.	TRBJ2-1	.	TGTGCTAGTGGTTTGGTAACCGATGGGGAGCAGTTCTTC	CASGLVTDGEQFF
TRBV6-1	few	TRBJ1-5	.	TGTGCCAGCAGTGAACTGGGCGTGGAGCCCCAGCATTTT	CASSELGVEPQHF
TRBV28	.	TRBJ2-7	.	TGTGCCAGCACCAGGAGCTCCTACGAGCAGTACTTC	CASTRSSYEQYF
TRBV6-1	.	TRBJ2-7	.	TGTGCCAGCAGTGCCGATAGGAGCTCCTACGAGCAGTACTTC	CASSADRSSYEQYF
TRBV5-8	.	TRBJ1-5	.	TGTGCCAGCAGCCATAGGACGGGCAATCAGCCCCAGCATTTT	CASSHRTGNQPQHF
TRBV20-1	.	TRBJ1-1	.	TGCAGTGCTAGAGCCCCCGGCAGGGTGAACACTGAAGCTTTCTTT	CSARAPGRVNTEAFF
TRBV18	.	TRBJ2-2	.	TGTGCCAGCTCACCAGAAACGGCCATCACCGGGGAGCTGTTTTTT	CASSPETAITGELFF
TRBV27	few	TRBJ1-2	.	TGTGCCAGCTCACCGAGGGTGACCTATGGCTACACCTTC	CASSPRVTYGYTF
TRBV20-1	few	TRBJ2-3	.	TGCAGTGCTAGAGACCGCGGCGGTAGCACAGATACGCAGTATTTT	CSARDRGGSTDTQYF
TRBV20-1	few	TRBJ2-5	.	TGCAGTGCTAGAGATGGGGGGCGAGAGACCCAGTACTTC	CSARDGGRETQYF
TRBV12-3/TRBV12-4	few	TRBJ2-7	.	TGTGCCAGCAGGGGCAGGGGCTGGGGGCAGTACTTC	CASRGRGWGQYF
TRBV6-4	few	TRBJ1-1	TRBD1	TGTGCCAGCAGTCGGGACAGGGACTTGAACACTGAAGCTTTCTTT	CASSRDRDLNTEAFF
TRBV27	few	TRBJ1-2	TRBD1	TGTGCCAGCAGTCCGACAGGGACGCGGGGCTACACCTTC	CASSPTGTRGYTF
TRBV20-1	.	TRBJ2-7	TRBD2	TGCAGTGCTCGCACTAGCGCCTACGAGCAGTACTTC	CSARTSAYEQYF
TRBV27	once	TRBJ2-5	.	TGTGCCAGCAGTTCTTCAGGGATGTTTGGGACCCAGTACTTC	CASSSSGMFGTQYF
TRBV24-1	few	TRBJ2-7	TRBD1	TGTGCCACCAGTGTGGCCGAGGGGGCGTTGGAGCAGTACTTC	CATSVAEGALEQYF
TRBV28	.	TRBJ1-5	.	TGTGCCAGCAGTGCGTGGGGGGGGATGGATCAGCCCCAGCATTTT	CASSAWGGMDQPQHF
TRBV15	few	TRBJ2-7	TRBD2	TGTGCCACCAGCTTAGCGGGGGATACTTCCTACGAGCAGTACTTC	CATSLAGDTSYEQYF
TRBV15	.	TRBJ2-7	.	TGTGCCACCAGCAGAGCAGGGCTAGGGCAGTACTTC	CATSRAGLGQYF
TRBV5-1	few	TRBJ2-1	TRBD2	TGCGCCAGCAGCTTGACGGGGAGGACGGGGGGTGAGCAGTTCTTC	CASSLTGRTGGEQFF
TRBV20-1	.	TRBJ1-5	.	TGCAGTGCTGAACAGACTGATCAGCCCCAGCATTTT	CSAEQTDQPQHF
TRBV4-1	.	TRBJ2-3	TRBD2	TGCGCCAGCAGCCAAGGGGGACTAGCGGGATTAGGTTTAGATACGCAGTATTTT	CASSQGGLAGLGLDTQYF
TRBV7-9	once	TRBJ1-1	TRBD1	TGTGCCAGCAGCCCAACCGACAGGGCGGGAGCTTTCTTT	CASSPTDRAGAFF
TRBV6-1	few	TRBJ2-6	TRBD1	TGTGCCAGCAGCGCCACAGGGGGCGCTGGGGCCAACGTCCTGACTTTC	CASSATGGAGANVLTF
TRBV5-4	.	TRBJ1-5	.	TGTGCCAGCAGCTTAGACCCCTCACATGGTCAGCCCCAGCATTTT	CASSLDPSHGQPQHF
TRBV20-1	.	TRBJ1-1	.	TGCAGTGCCCCCAGGGACACCTCGAACACTGAAGCTTTCTTT	CSAPRDTSNTEAFF
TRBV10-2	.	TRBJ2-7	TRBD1	TGCGCCAGCAGTGAGTCAAACAGGGGCACCTACGAGCAGTACTTC	CASSESNRGTYEQYF
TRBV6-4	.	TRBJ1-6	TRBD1	TGTGCCAGCAGTGACGGGACAGGGGATAATTCACCCCTCCACTTT	CASSDGTGDNSPLHF
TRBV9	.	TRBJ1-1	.	TGTGCCAGCGGGGACACTGAAGCTTTCTTT	CASGDTEAFF
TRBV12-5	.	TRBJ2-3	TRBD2	TGTGCTAGTGGCCTACTAGCGGGGAGCACAGATACGCAGTATTTT	CASGLLAGSTDTQYF
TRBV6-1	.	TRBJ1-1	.	TGTGCCACCGGGACCGCAATGAACACTGAAGCTTTCTTT	CATGTAMNTEAFF